This T cell receptor (beta chain) was sequenced in a study of lymphopenia after photon versus proton radiotherapy. Details on this clone: Its cognate antigen is unknown.

General observations from the study: Post-nadir TCR diversity decline inversely tracked overall survival among those who died.

Clones were sequenced by immunoSEQ multiplex PCR, and TCRdb holds only the in-frame ones, with some missing. The sample holds 22,000 or so clones, around four fifths seen once. Germline assignment: CDR1 MNHEY and CDR2 SVGAGI. V lost 6 bases, J lost 1 base, and 16 bases lay in between. The CDR3 consists of 15 residues. The chain has TRBV6-5 and TRBJ2-7; D is possibly TRBD1 (5 bases). The sequenced sample was peripheral blood, obtained from a patient treated with photon-based radiotherapy. The source is a woman aged 45-65 years with pancreatic cancer. CDR3 in amino acids: CASRPDSRNSYEQYF. CDR3 coding DNA: TGTGCCAGCAGACCCGACAGCAGGAATTCCTACGAGCAGTACTTC.